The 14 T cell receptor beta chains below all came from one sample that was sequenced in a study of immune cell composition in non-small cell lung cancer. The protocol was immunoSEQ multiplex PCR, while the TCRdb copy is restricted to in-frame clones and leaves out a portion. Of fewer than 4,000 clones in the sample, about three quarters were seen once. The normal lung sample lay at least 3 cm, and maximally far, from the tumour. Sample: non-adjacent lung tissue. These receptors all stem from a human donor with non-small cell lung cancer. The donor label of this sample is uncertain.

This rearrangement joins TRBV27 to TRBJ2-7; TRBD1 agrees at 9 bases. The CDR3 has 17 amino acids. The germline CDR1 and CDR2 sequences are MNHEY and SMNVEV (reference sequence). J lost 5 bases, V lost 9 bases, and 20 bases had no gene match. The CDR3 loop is CASNTRGFGTGLHEQYF. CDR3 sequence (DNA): TGTGCCAGTAATACCCGAGGTTTCGGGACAGGGTTGCACGAGCAGTACTTC.

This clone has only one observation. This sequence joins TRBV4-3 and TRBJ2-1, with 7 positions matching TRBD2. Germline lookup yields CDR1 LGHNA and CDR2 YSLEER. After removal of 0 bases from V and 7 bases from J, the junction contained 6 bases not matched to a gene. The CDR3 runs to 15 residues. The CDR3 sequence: CASSQDWRERNEQFF. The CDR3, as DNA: TGCGCCAGCAGCCAAGACTGGCGGGAGCGGAATGAGCAGTTCTTC.

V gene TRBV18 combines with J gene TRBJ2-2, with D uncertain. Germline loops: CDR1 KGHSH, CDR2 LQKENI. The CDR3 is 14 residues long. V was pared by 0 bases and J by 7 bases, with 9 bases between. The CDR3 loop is CASSPPVPGGELFF. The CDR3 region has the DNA TGTGCCAGCTCACCACCAGTTCCCGGCGGGGAGCTGTTTTTT. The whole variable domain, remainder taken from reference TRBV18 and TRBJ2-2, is NAGVMQNPRHLVRRRGQEARLRCSPMKGHSHVYWYRQLPEEGLKFMVYLQKENIIDESGMPKERFSAEFPKEGPSILRIQQVVRGDSAAYFCASSPPVPGGELFFGEGSRLTVL.

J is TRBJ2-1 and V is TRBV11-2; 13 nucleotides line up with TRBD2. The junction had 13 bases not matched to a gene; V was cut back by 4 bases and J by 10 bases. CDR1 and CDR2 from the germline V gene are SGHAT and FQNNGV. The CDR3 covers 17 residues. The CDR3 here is CASSSDARTSGRKEQFF. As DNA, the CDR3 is TGTGCCAGCAGCTCAGATGCGAGGACTAGCGGGAGAAAGGAGCAGTTCTTC.

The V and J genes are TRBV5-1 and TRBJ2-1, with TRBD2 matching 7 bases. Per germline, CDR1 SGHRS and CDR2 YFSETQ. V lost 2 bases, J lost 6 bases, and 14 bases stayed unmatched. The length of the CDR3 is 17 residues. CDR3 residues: CASSLGPGGSSVNEQFF. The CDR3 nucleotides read TGCGCCAGCAGCTTAGGTCCCGGCGGGAGTAGTGTCAATGAGCAGTTCTTC.

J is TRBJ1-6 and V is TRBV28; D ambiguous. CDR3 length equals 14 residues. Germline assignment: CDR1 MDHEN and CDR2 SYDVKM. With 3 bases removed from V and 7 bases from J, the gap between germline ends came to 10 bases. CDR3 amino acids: CASSLFRTNSPLHF. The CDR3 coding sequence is TGTGCCAGCAGTTTGTTCAGAACCAATTCACCCCTCCACTTT.

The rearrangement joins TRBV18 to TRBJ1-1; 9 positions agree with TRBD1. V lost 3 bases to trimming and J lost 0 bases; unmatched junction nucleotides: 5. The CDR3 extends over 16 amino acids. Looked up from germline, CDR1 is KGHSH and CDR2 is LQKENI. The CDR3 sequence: CASSPGTGTLNTEAFF. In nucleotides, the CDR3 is TGTGCCAGCTCACCCGGGACAGGGACCCTGAACACTGAAGCTTTCTTT.

The CDR3 loop is CASSPRDIYNEQFF. In nucleotides, the CDR3 is TGTGCCAGCAGCCCGAGGGACATCTACAATGAGCAGTTCTTC. The chain carries TRBV27 and TRBJ2-1; perhaps TRBD1 as D (6 bases). V was clipped by 6 bases and J by 3 bases, with 12 bases between them. Germline CDR1 MNHEY, CDR2 SMNVEV (reference sequence). The CDR3 has 14 amino acids.

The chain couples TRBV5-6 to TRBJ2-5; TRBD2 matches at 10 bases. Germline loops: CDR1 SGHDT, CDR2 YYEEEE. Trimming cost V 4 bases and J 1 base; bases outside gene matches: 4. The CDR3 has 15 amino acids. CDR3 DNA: TGTGCCAGCAGCCCGCGGACTAGCGGCCAAGAGACCCAGTACTTC. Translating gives CASSPRTSGQETQYF.

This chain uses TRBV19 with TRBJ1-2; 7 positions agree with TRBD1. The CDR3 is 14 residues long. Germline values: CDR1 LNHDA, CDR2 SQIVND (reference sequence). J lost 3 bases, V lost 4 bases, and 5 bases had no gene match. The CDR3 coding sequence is TGTGCCAGTAGTACCGGGGACAGATACTATGGCTACACCTTC. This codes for CASSTGDRYYGYTF.

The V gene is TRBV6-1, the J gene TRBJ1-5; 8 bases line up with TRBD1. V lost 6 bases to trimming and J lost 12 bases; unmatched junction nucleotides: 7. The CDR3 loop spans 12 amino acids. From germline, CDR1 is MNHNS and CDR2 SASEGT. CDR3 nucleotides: TGTGCCAGCAGCGCGGGGACAGGCCGCCAGCATTTT. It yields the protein CASSAGTGRQHF.

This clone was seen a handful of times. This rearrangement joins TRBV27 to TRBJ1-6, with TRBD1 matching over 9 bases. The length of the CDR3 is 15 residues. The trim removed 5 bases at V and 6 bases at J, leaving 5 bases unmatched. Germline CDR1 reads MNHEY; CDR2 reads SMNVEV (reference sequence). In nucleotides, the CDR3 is TGTGCCAGCAGTACACAGGGGGCGCGTAATTCACCCCTCCACTTT. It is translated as CASSTQGARNSPLHF.

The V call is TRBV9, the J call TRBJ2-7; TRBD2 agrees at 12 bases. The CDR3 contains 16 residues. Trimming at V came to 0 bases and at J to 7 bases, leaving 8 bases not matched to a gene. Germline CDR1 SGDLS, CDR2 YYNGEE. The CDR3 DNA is TGTGCCAGCAGCGTAGAACAGGCTAGCGGGAGGGTGGAGCAGTACTTC. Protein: CASSVEQASGRVEQYF. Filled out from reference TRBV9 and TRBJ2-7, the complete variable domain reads DSGVTQTPKHLITATGQRVTLRCSPRSGDLSVYWYQQSLDQGLQFLIQYYNGEERAKGNILERFSAQQFPDLHSELNLSSLELGDSALYFCASSVEQASGRVEQYFGPGTRLTVT.

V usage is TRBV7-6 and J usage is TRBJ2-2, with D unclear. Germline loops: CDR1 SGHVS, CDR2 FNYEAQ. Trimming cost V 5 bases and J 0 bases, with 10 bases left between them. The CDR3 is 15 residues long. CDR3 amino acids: CASSPLPANTGELFF. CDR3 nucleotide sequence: TGTGCCAGCAGCCCCCTACCCGCGAACACCGGGGAGCTGTTTTTT. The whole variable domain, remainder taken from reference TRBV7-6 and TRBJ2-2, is GAGVSQSPRYKVTKRGQDVALRCDPISGHVSLYWYRQALGQGPEFLTYFNYEAQQDKSGLPNDRFSAERPEGSISTLTIQRTEQRDSAMYRCASSPLPANTGELFFGEGSRLTVL.